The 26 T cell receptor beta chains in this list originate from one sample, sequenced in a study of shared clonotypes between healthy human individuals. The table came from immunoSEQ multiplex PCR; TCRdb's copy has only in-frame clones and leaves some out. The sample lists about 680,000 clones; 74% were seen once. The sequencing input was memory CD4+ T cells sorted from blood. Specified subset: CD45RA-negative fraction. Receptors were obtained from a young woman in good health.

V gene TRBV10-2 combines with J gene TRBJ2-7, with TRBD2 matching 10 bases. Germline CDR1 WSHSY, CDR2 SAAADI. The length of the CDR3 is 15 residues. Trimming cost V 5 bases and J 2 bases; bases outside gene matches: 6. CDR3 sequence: CASSFKREGPYEQYF. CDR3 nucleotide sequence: TGCGCCAGCAGTTTTAAGCGGGAGGGACCCTACGAGCAGTACTTC.

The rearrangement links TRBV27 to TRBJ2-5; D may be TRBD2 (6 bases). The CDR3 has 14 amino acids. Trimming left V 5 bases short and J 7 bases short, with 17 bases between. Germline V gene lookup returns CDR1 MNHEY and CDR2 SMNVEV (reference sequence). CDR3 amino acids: CASSVEGIEGTQYF. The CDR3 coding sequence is TGTGCCAGCAGTGTGGAGGGGATCGAGGGGACCCAGTACTTC.

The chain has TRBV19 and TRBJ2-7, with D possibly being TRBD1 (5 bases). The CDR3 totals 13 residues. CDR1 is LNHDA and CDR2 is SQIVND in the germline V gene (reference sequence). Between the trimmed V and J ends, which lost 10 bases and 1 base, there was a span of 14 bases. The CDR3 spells CATTDRKSYEQYF. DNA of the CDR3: TGTGCCACCACAGACAGAAAATCCTACGAGCAGTACTTC.

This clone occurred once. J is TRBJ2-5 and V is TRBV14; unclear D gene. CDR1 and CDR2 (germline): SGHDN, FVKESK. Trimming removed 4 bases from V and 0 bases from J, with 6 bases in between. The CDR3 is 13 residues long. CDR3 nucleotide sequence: TGTGCCAGCAGCCTAATGTACCAAGAGACCCAGTACTTC. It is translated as CASSLMYQETQYF.

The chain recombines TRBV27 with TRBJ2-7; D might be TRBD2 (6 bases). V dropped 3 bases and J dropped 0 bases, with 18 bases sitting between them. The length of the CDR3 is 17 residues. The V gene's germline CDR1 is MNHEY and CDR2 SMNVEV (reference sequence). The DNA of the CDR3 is TGTGCCAGCAGTTTTACCTTCGATTTGACTAGCTCCTACGAGCAGTACTTC. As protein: CASSFTFDLTSSYEQYF.

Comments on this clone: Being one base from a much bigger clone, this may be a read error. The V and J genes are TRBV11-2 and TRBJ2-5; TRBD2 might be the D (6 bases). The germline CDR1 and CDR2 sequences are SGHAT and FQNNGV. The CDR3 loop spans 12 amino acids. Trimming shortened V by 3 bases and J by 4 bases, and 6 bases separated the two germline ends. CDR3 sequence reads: CASSFGGETQYF. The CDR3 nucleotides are TGTGCCAGCAGCTTCGGGGGAGAGACCCAGTACTTC. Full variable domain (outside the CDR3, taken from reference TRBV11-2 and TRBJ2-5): EAGVAQSPRYKIIEKRQSVAFWCNPISGHATLYWYQQILGQGPKLLIQFQNNGVVDDSQLPKDRFSAERLKGVDSTLKIQPAKLEDSAVYLCASSFGGETQYFGPGTRLLVL.

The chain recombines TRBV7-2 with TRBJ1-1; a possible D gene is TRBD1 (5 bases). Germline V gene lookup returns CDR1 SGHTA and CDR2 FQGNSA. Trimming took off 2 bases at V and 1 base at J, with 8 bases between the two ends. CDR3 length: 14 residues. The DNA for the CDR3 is TGTGCCAGCAGCTTACAGGGCGGGAACACTGAAGCTTTCTTT. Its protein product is CASSLQGGNTEAFF.

The CDR3 coding sequence is TGCGCCAGCAGCCGGGGGACTTACGAAAACATTCAGTACTTC. This gives the protein CASSRGTYENIQYF. The chain links TRBV5-1 to TRBJ2-4, with D perhaps TRBD2 (6 bases). Trimming cost V 4 bases and J 5 bases, with 13 bases left between them. The CDR3 has 14 residues. CDR1 and CDR2 from the germline V gene are SGHRS and YFSETQ. Based on the CDR3 plus reference TRBV5-1 and TRBJ2-4, the full variable domain is KAGVTQTPRYLIKTRGQQVTLSCSPISGHRSVSWYQQTPGQGLQFLFEYFSETQRNKGNFPGRFSGRQFSNSRSEMNVSTLELGDSALYLCASSRGTYENIQYFGAGTRLSVL.

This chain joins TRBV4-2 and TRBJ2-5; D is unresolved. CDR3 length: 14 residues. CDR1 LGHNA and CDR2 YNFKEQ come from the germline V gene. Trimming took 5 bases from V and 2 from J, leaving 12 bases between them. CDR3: CASSERRRQETQYF. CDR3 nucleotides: TGTGCCAGCAGCGAGCGACGCAGACAAGAGACCCAGTACTTC.

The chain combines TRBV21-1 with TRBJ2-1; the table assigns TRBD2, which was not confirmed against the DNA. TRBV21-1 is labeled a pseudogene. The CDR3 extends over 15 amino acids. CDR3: CASSSTRTSYNEQFF. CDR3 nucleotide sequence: TGTGCCAGCAGCTCAACGCGTACCTCCTACAATGAGCAGTTCTTC.

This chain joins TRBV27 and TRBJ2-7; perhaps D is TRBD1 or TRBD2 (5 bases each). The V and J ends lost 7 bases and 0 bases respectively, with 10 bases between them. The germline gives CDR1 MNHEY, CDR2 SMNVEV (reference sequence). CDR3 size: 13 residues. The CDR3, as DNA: TGTGCCAGCATGGGGGATTTCTCCTACGAGCAGTACTTC. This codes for CASMGDFSYEQYF.

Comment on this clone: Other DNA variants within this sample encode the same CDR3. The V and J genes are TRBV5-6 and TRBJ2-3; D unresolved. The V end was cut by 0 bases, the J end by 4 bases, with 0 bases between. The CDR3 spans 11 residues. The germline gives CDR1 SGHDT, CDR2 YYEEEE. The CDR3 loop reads CASSLADTQYF. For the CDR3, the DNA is TGTGCCAGCAGCTTGGCAGATACGCAGTATTTT.

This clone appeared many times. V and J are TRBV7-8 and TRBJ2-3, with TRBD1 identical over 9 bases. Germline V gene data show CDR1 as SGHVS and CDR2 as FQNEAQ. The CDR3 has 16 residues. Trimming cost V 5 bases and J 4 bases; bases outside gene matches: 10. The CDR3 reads CASSPPGQGGADTQYF. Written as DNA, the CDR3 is TGTGCCAGCAGCCCACCGGGACAGGGAGGCGCAGATACGCAGTATTTT.

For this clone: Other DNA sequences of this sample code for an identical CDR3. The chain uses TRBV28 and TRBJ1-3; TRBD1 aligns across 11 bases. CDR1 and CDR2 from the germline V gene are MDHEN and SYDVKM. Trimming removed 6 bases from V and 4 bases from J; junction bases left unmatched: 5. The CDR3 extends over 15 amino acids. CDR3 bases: TGTGCCAGCAGCTCGGGACAGGGGGACGGAAACACCATATATTTT. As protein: CASSSGQGDGNTIYF.

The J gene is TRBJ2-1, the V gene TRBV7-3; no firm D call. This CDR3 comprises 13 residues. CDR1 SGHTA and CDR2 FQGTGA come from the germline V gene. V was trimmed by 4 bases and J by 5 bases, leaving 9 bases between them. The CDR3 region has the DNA TGTGCCAGCAGCTCACAAGAAGACAATGAGCAGTTCTTC. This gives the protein CASSSQEDNEQFF. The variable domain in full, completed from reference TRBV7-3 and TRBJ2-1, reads GAGVSQTPSNKVTEKGKYVELRCDPISGHTALYWYRQSLGQGPEFLIYFQGTGAADDSGLPNDRFFAVRPEGSVSTLKIQRTERGDSAVYLCASSSQEDNEQFFGPGTRLTVL.

The CDR3 DNA sequence: TGTGCCAGCAGCTTACACAGGGGAGAGACCCAGTACTTC. Amino acids: CASSLHRGETQYF. This chain connects TRBV7-2 to TRBJ2-5, with 7 bases matching TRBD1. The CDR3 extends over 13 amino acids. The J segment lost 4 bases and the V segment lost 2 bases, leaving 1 base of the junction unmatched. Germline CDR1 reads SGHTA; CDR2 reads FQGNSA.

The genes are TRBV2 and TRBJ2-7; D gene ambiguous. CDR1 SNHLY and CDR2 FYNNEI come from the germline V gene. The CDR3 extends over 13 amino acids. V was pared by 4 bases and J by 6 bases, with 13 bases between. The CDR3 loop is CASSGNTVGEQYF. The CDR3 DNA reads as TGTGCCAGCAGTGGGAATACCGTGGGCGAGCAGTACTTC.

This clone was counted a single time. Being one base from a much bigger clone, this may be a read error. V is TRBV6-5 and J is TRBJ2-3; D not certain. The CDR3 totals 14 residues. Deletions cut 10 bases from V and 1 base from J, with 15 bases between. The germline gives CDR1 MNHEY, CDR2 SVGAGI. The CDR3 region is CATTTAPGTDTQYF. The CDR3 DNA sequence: TGTGCCACCACGACTGCCCCGGGCACAGATACGCAGTATTTT.

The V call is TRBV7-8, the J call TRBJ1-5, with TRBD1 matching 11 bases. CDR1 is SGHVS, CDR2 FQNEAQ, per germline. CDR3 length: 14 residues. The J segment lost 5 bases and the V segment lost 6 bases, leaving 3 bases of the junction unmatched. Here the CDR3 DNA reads TGTGCCAGCAGACGGGACAGGGGGGATCAGCCCCAGCATTTT. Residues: CASRRDRGDQPQHF.

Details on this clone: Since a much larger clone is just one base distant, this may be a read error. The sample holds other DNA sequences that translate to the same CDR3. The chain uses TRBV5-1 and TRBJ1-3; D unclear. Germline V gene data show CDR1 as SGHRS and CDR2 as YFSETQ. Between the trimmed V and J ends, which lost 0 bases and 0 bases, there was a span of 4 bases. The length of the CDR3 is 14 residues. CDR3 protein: CASSLDRSGNTIYF. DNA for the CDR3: TGCGCCAGCAGCTTGGATCGCTCTGGAAACACCATATATTTT.

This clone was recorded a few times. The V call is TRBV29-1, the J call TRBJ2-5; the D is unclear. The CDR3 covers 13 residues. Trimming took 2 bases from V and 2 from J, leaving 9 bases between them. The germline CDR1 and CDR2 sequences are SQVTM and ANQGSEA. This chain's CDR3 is CSVELWRQETQYF. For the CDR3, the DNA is TGCAGCGTTGAATTGTGGCGGCAAGAGACCCAGTACTTC.

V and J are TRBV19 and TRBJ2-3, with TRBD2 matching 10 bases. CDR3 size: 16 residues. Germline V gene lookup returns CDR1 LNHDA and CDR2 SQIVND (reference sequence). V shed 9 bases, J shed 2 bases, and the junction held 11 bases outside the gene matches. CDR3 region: CARGPKREGVTDTQYF. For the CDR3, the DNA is TGTGCCAGGGGCCCAAAGCGGGAGGGAGTCACAGATACGCAGTATTTT.

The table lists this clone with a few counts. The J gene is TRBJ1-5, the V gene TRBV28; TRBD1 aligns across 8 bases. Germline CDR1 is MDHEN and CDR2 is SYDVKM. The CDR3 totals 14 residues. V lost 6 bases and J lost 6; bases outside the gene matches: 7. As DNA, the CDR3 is TGTGCCAGCAGCCGGACAGGGTCGAGTCAGCCCCAGCATTTT. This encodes CASSRTGSSQPQHF.

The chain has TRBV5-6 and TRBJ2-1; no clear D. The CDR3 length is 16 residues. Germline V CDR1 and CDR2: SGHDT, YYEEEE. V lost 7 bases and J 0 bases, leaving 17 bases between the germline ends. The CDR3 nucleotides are TGTGCCAGCGGGAAGACTTTATTAAGCTCCTACAATGAGCAGTTCTTC. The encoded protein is CASGKTLLSSYNEQFF.

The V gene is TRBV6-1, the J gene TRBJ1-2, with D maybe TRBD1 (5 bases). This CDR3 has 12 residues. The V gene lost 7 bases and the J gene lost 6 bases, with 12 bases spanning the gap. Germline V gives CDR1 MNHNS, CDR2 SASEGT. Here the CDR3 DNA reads TGTGCCAGCAACCCCCGGGGGGATGGCTACACCTTC. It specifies CASNPRGDGYTF.

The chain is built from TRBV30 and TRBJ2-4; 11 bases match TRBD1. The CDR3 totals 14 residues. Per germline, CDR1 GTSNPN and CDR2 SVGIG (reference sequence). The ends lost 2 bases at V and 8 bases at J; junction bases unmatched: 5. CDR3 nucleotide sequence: TGTGCCTGGAGTAAAGGACAGGGGGCGGACATTCAGTACTTC. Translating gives CAWSKGQGADIQYF.